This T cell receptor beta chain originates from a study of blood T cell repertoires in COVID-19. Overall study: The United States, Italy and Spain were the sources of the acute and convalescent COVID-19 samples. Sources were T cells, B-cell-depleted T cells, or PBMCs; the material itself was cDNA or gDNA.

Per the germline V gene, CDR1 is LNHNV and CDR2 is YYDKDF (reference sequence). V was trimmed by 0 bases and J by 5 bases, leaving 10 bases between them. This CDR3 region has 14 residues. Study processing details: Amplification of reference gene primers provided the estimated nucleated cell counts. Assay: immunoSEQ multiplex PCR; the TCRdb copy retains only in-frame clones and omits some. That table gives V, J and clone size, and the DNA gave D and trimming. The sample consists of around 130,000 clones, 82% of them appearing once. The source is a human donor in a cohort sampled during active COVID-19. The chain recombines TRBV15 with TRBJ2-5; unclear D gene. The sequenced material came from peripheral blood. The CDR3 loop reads CATSRDLGSETQYF. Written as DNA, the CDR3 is TGTGCCACCAGCAGAGATTTGGGCTCGGAGACCCAGTACTTC.